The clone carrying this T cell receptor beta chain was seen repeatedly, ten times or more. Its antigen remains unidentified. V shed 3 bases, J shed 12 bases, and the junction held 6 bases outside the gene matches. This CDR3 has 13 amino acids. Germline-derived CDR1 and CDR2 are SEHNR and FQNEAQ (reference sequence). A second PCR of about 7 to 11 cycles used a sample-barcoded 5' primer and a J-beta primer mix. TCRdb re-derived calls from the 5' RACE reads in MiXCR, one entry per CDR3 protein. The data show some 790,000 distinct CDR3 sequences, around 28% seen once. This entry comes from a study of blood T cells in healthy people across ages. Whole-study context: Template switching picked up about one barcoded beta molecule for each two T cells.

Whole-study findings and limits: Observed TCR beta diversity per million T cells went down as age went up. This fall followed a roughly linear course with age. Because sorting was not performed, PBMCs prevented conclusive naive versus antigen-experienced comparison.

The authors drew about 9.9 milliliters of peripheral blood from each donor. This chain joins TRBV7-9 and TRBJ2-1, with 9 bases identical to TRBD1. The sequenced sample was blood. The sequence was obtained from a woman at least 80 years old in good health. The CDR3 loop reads CASSFTGGLGQFF. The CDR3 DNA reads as TGTGCCAGCAGCTTCACAGGGGGCTTGGGGCAGTTCTTC.